A single sample is the source of the 27 T cell receptor beta chains below, sequenced in a study of regulatory T cells in long-lasting Graves disease. Building of the TCR beta libraries involved iRepertoire HTBI primers and Arm-PCR of CDR3 regions. TCRdb re-analysed the multiplex PCR reads in MiXCR, keeping a single row per CDR3 protein. This table holds some 410,000 distinct CDR3 sequences, roughly 17% found once. Regarding time point: newly diagnosed GD, antithyroid drugs for less than 3 months. Following extraction of RNA from PBMCs, that RNA was used to make the TCR library. This same sample was also taken into another study, of T cells in Graves' hyperthyroidism and ophthalmopathy.

Sample: peripheral blood mononuclear cells (PBMCs), taken at new diagnosis, from a patient treated with antithyroid drugs. The receptor set was obtained from a woman in her thirties with Graves disease.

J is TRBJ1-1 and V is TRBV28, with TRBD1 identical over 7 bases. The germline gives CDR1 MDHEN, CDR2 SYDVKM. Trimming at V came to 6 bases and at J to 2 bases, leaving 12 bases not matched to a gene. The CDR3 extends over 16 amino acids. The CDR3 spells CASRPPDRAKNTEAFF. For the CDR3, the DNA is TGTGCCAGCAGGCCCCCAGACAGGGCGAAAAACACTGAAGCTTTCTTT.

This clonotype has at least ten counts. J is TRBJ2-1 and V is TRBV20-1, with 8 bases that match TRBD2. The length of the CDR3 is 15 residues. V lost 6 bases to trimming and J lost 7 bases; unmatched junction nucleotides: 14. CDR1 is DFQATT, CDR2 SNEGSKA, per germline (reference sequence). Here the CDR3 reads CSARGRSGKGNEQFF. CDR3 bases: TGCAGTGCCAGGGGCCGTAGCGGGAAAGGTAATGAGCAGTTCTTC.

The J gene is TRBJ2-1, the V gene TRBV9, with 10 bases fitting TRBD2. The CDR3 sequence is 17 residues long. The V gene end was trimmed by 0 bases and the J gene end by 8 bases; junction bases not matched to a gene: 11. Germline CDR1 is SGDLS and CDR2 is YYNGEE. The CDR3 protein is CASSVAIVTGTSDEQFF. The DNA of the CDR3 is TGTGCCAGCAGCGTAGCTATCGTTACCGGGACTAGCGATGAGCAGTTCTTC.

The chain has TRBV6-9 and TRBJ2-7, with TRBD1 matching over 10 bases. Germline-derived CDR1 and CDR2 are MNHGY and SVAAGI. J lost 2 bases, V lost 4 bases, and 8 bases had no gene match. The CDR3 runs 16 residues. CDR3 in amino acids: CASSWGGQGKAYEQYF. In DNA, the CDR3 is TGTGCCAGCAGTTGGGGGGGACAGGGGAAAGCCTACGAGCAGTACTTC.

The chain is built from TRBV4-1 and TRBJ2-1, with 7 bases lining up with TRBD2. With 4 bases clipped from V and 5 bases from J, the junction kept 8 bases outside the gene matches. This CDR3 region has 15 residues. Germline V CDR1 and CDR2: MGHRA, YSYEKL. CDR3 DNA sequence: TGCGCCAGCAGCCCTATTCAGCGGGGCCACAATGAGCAGTTCTTC. It translates to CASSPIQRGHNEQFF.

The sample holds many counts of this clonotype. The CDR3 bases are TGCGCCAGCAGCTTGGGGGATCCGGGGAGAGATACGCAGTATTTT. Translated: CASSLGDPGRDTQYF. The rearrangement uses TRBV5-1 and TRBJ2-3; weak D call: TRBD2 (5 bases). Trimming took off 0 bases at V and 5 bases at J, with 13 bases between the two ends. The CDR3 sequence is 15 residues long. Germline values: CDR1 SGHRS, CDR2 YFSETQ.

The chain recombines TRBV6-2 or TRBV6-3 with TRBJ2-4; 11 bases line up with TRBD2. The CDR3 is 16 amino acids. The trim removed 11 bases at V and 3 bases at J, leaving 12 bases unmatched. In germline, CDR1 is MNHEY, CDR2 SVGEGT. The CDR3 loop is CAVGSGRAVSKNIQYF. DNA of the CDR3: TGTGCCGTGGGTAGCGGGAGGGCCGTTAGCAAAAACATTCAGTACTTC.

The sample holds a few counts of this clonotype. The gene calls are TRBV4-2 and TRBJ2-5, with 8 nucleotides matching TRBD2. Per germline, CDR1 LGHNA and CDR2 YNFKEQ. V lost 0 bases to trimming and J lost 9 bases; unmatched junction nucleotides: 15. This CDR3 contains 17 residues. In DNA, the CDR3 is TGTGCCAGCAGCCAAGAGGGACCGGGACTAGTTTCTGAGGCCCAGTACTTC. Protein sequence: CASSQEGPGLVSEAQYF.

This clonotype was counted ten times or more. The rearrangement joins TRBV20-1 to TRBJ1-1; no clear D gene. Germline CDR1 DFQATT, CDR2 SNEGSKA (reference sequence). Between the trimmed V and J ends, which lost 3 bases and 4 bases, there was a span of 15 bases. The CDR3 contains 14 residues. The CDR3 region is CSARGGSLLTEAFF. The CDR3 nucleotides are TGCAGTGCTAGGGGTGGATCCCTCCTCACTGAAGCTTTCTTT.

The chain joins TRBV28 to TRBJ1-6; TRBD1 aligns across 9 bases. V was clipped by 6 bases and J by 11 bases; unmatched bases: 14. The CDR3 is made up of 16 amino acids. CDR1 and CDR2 (germline): MDHEN, SYDVKM. CDR3 bases: TGTGCCAGCAGACTTACCGCCTTGGGACAGGGCGCACCCCTCCACTTT. This sequence encodes CASRLTALGQGAPLHF.

This clonotype has ten or more counts. The genes are TRBV11-2 and TRBJ2-7; TRBD2 agrees at 8 bases. This CDR3 is 16 amino acids long. The V gene's germline CDR1 is SGHAT and CDR2 FQNNGV. The J segment lost 2 bases and the V segment lost 5 bases, leaving 11 bases of the junction unmatched. The CDR3 coding sequence is TGTGCCAGCAGCCACCCCGGGGCGGGGGGAACCTACGAGCAGTACTTC. It yields the protein CASSHPGAGGTYEQYF.

Ten or more counts support this clonotype. This rearrangement joins TRBV7-2 to TRBJ2-3, with a weak D call TRBD2 (7 bases). V lost 5 bases and J 1 base, leaving 16 bases between the germline ends. The CDR3 covers 16 residues. Per the germline V gene, CDR1 is SGHTA and CDR2 is FQGNSA. CDR3 residues: CASSPSGRGGTDTQYF. The CDR3 coding sequence is TGTGCCAGCAGCCCAAGTGGGAGGGGGGGCACAGATACGCAGTATTTT.

A word on this clonotype: This may stem from a read error, because a much larger clone lies one nucleotide away. The chain has TRBV5-4 and TRBJ2-7; D might be TRBD1 (6 bases). CDR1 and CDR2 (germline): SGHNT, YYREEE (reference sequence). The CDR3 is 15 residues long. This CDR3 is CASSGGRPYYNEQCF. The CDR3 bases are TGTGCCAGCAGCGGGGGCAGACCCTATTACAACGAGCAGTGCTTC.

This clonotype has ten or more counts. The gene calls are TRBV11-2 and TRBJ2-1; 13 bases agree with TRBD2. The CDR3 totals 19 residues. Germline CDR1 is SGHAT and CDR2 is FQNNGV. V lost 1 base, J lost 4 bases, and 10 bases stayed unmatched. The CDR3 reads CASSLVGLAGEGGYNEQFF. In DNA form, the CDR3 reads TGTGCCAGCAGCTTAGTAGGACTAGCGGGAGAGGGGGGTTACAATGAGCAGTTCTTC.

Ten or more counts support this clonotype. The chain employs TRBV20-1 and TRBJ2-3, with 11 bases identical to TRBD2. The germline gives CDR1 DFQATT, CDR2 SNEGSKA (reference sequence). CDR3 length: 13 residues. The DNA for the CDR3 is TGCAGCGGGACTAGCGGATCCACAGATACGCAGTATTTT. Its protein is CSGTSGSTDTQYF.

This clonotype was recorded many times. This sequence may be a read error, since a much larger clone differs from it by one base. The rearrangement links TRBV6-1 to TRBJ2-3; no clear D gene. There are 12 residues in the CDR3. Between the trimmed V and J ends, which lost 6 bases and 0 bases, there was a span of 4 bases. Germline values: CDR1 MNHNS, CDR2 SASEGT. The DNA of the CDR3 is TGTGCCAGCAGGCCTAGCACAGATACGCAGTATTTT. Residues: CASRPSTDTQYF.

This clonotype appeared many times. The chain uses TRBV18 and TRBJ2-5, with 7 bases matching TRBD2. The trim removed 2 bases at V and 5 bases at J, leaving 8 bases unmatched. Germline V gives CDR1 KGHSH, CDR2 LQKENI. CDR3 length equals 15 residues. The CDR3 loop is CASSPGSGAGETQYF. The CDR3 DNA is TGTGCCAGCTCACCAGGGAGCGGGGCTGGGGAGACCCAGTACTTC. Full variable domain (outside the CDR3, taken from reference TRBV18 and TRBJ2-5): NAGVMQNPRHLVRRRGQEARLRCSPMKGHSHVYWYRQLPEEGLKFMVYLQKENIIDESGMPKERFSAEFPKEGPSILRIQQVVRGDSAAYFCASSPGSGAGETQYFGPGTRLLVL.

This clonotype was counted many times. The chain is built from TRBV20-1 and TRBJ1-3; 7 bases agree with TRBD1. Trimming at V came to 5 bases and at J to 4 bases, leaving 5 bases not matched to a gene. Germline CDR1 is DFQATT and CDR2 is SNEGSKA (reference sequence). The CDR3 runs to 13 residues. As DNA, the CDR3 is TGCAGTGCTCCGACAGGGTCCGGAAACACCATATATTTT. Translating gives CSAPTGSGNTIYF.

Here the CDR3 DNA reads TGTGCCAGTTCCTCCGGGACTAGCGGAGACAATGAGCAGTTCTTC. Protein product: CASSSGTSGDNEQFF. This sequence joins TRBV27 and TRBJ2-1, with 11 positions matching TRBD2. Germline CDR1 reads MNHEY; CDR2 reads SMNVEV (reference sequence). The length of the CDR3 is 15 residues. Losses at the gene ends were 9 bases for V and 5 bases for J; bases not matched to a gene: 9.

This clonotype was observed at least ten times. This sequence joins TRBV28 and TRBJ2-3, with D possibly called TRBD1 or TRBD2 (5 bases each). The CDR3 runs to 16 residues. Germline V gives CDR1 MDHEN, CDR2 SYDVKM. V was cut by 2 bases and J by 3 bases, with 15 bases left in between. CDR3 sequence: CASSLVDGTGTDTQYF. The CDR3 coding sequence is TGTGCCAGCAGTTTAGTAGACGGGACCGGAACAGATACGCAGTATTTT.

In its sample, this clonotype was seen many times. The V and J genes are TRBV7-8 and TRBJ2-1; D is possibly TRBD2 (5 bases). Trimming stripped 1 base from V and 5 bases from J, with 21 bases between. The CDR3 extends over 18 amino acids. The germline V gene has CDR1 SGHVS and CDR2 FQNEAQ. The CDR3 sequence: CASSLEWAGIALNNEQFF. CDR3 coding DNA: TGTGCCAGCAGCTTAGAGTGGGCCGGGATCGCCCTTAACAATGAGCAGTTCTTC.

This clonotype was seen only once. This chain joins TRBV28 and TRBJ2-1; TRBD2 matches at 10 bases. V shed 3 bases and J 10 bases; nucleotides not matched to a gene: 12. This CDR3 spans 16 amino acids. From germline, CDR1 is MDHEN and CDR2 SYDVKM. The CDR3 spells CASSLQTGSGRGEQFF. CDR3 DNA sequence: TGTGCCAGCAGTTTGCAAACGGGGAGCGGGAGGGGGGAGCAGTTCTTC.

This clonotype was seen a handful of times. The J gene is TRBJ2-3, the V gene TRBV6-2 or TRBV6-3; D remains unclear. Per germline, CDR1 MNHEY and CDR2 SVGEGT. This CDR3 is 13 amino acids long. Trimming pared 2 bases from V and 0 bases from J, leaving 3 bases between. The CDR3 region has the DNA TGTGCCAGCAGTTACGACAGCACAGATACGCAGTATTTT. It encodes CASSYDSTDTQYF.

Worth noting for this clonotype: An end of the junction differs from the germline gene, which may be a read error. J is TRBJ1-5 and V is TRBV7-2; D not resolved. Germline CDR1 reads SGHTA; CDR2 reads FQGNSA. This CDR3 has 17 amino acids. This CDR3 is CASSLGPVGYSNQPLHF. CDR3 DNA sequence: TGTGCCAGCAGCTTAGGGCCAGTGGGATATAGCAATCAGCCCCTGCATTTT.

This clonotype was observed at least ten times. The chain carries TRBV7-6 and TRBJ2-1; D uncertain. Germline V gene lookup returns CDR1 SGHVS and CDR2 FNYEAQ. This CDR3 is 13 amino acids long. Trimming took 3 bases from V and 5 from J, leaving 8 bases between them. The CDR3 nucleotides read TGTGCCAGCAGCTTTCGGAGTAACAATGAGCAGTTCTTC. This encodes CASSFRSNNEQFF.

This clonotype was detected a few times. This chain links TRBV4-3 with TRBJ1-1; TRBD1 agrees at 7 bases. The germline CDR1 and CDR2 sequences are LGHNA and YSLEER. The CDR3 covers 16 residues. After removal of 4 bases from V and 0 bases from J, the junction contained 8 bases not matched to a gene. As DNA, the CDR3 is TGCGCCAGCAGCCTGGGGACAGCCCAAATGAACACTGAAGCTTTCTTT. This encodes CASSLGTAQMNTEAFF.

This clonotype was seen only a few times. V and J are TRBV29-1 and TRBJ2-1; D is undetermined. The V end lost 8 bases, the J end lost 12 bases, and 38 bases lay between the germline ends. This CDR3 has 18 residues. Germline-derived CDR1 and CDR2 are SQVTM and ANQGSEA. The CDR3 is CSPPDAKIARSSPPPQFF. The CDR3 DNA reads TGCAGCCCACCGGACGCCAAAATCGCTCGCAGTTCCCCCCCGCCGCAGTTCTTC.